This T cell receptor (beta chain) came from a study of T cell repertoires in aging, cancer and after chemotherapy. On the study more broadly: The full dataset contained roughly 8.8 million TCR reads.

Multiplex touch-down PCR with TRB-A/B primers amplified rearranged V-D-J TRB sequences. TCRdb called the multiplex PCR reads again in MiXCR, with one record for every CDR3 protein. The repertoire holds about 4,100 distinct CDR3 sequences, about 25% seen once, with just over 14% in the top ten. Amplification of TCR beta used genomic DNA extracted from peripheral blood. Overall study results and limits: In each cancer cohort, median generation probability increased across chemotherapy, suggesting thymic output rebounded. Age-matched healthy donors had significantly more diverse, less clonal blood TCR repertoires than untreated cancer patients. In cancer patients, declining TCR diversity with age involved lost richness and lost evenness.

Of note for this clonotype: What it binds is not known.

The CDR3 contains 17 residues. The germline gives CDR1 SGHAT, CDR2 FQNNGV. Trimming took 3 bases from V and 7 from J; bases not matched to a gene: 14. This clonotype originated in a human donor with a solid tumor. The sample was blood. This rearrangement joins TRBV11-2 to TRBJ2-1, with 8 nucleotides matching TRBD2. The CDR3 DNA sequence: TGTGCCAGCAGCTTGGCTTTCGGCGGGAGGTCTCGAAATGAGCAGTTCTTC. Translation: CASSLAFGGRSRNEQFF.